This TCR beta chain comes out of a study of T cell responses to AZD1222 COVID-19 vaccine. Study-wide results and caveats: Per reports, nearly half of all spike-specific TCRs target regions that are unmutated in variants. No day 14 peak samples; only post-peak repertoires were characterized. Rises in breadth and depth of Spike-specific TCRs came after two AZD1222 doses.

The assay was immunoSEQ multiplex PCR, and TCRdb's table has in-frame clones only and misses some. Of 150,000 to 200,000 clones listed, almost 95% were seen once; the top ten hold over 9.5%. This clone was recorded once. Its specificity is not known. Trimming took 0 bases from V and 2 from J, leaving 10 bases between them. The CDR3 totals 15 residues. Germline V lookup: CDR1 MNHEY, CDR2 SVGEGT. The source is an adult in good health. The chain combines TRBV6-2 or TRBV6-3 with TRBJ1-2; D gene ambiguous. The sample was peripheral blood, taken on day 0 of AZD1222 vaccination. CDR3 sequence reads: CASSYSSTGNYGYTF. The CDR3 DNA is TGTGCCAGCAGTTACTCGAGCACGGGGAACTATGGCTACACCTTC.